Below are 14 T cell receptor beta chains sequenced from a single sample in a study of CD8 T cells in ankylosing spondylitis. Overall study results and limits: The study identified a TCR beta motif of roughly eight highly homologous variants that appeared characteristic of ankylosing spondylitis blood.

A single record per CDR3 protein comes from TCRdb applying MiXCR to the 5' RACE reads. Among fewer than 400,000 distinct CDR3 sequences listed, 7.5% to 9% were seen once. Their cognate antigens are unknown. Sequencing used blood, either unsorted or a sorted T cell fraction (not recorded which). These receptor sequences come from a male donor with ankylosing spondylitis.

The chain couples TRBV6-1 to TRBJ2-7; D uncertain. With 8 bases removed from V and 4 bases from J, the gap between germline ends came to 21 bases. The CDR3 loop spans 15 amino acids. Per germline, CDR1 MNHNS and CDR2 SASEGT. CDR3 amino acids: CASAPLQARSYEQYF. CDR3 DNA sequence: TGTGCCAGCGCCCCACTCCAAGCGAGATCATACGAGCAGTACTTC.

The sample holds a few counts of this clonotype. The chain has TRBV28 and TRBJ2-7, with a weak D call TRBD2 (6 bases). Trimming removed 5 bases from V and 2 bases from J, with 22 bases in between. The CDR3 runs 17 residues. Germline V gene sequence: CDR1 MDHEN, CDR2 SYDVKM. CDR3 nucleotide sequence: TGTGCCAGCAGTGAATCACCGGGACTCCAGATGGCCTACGAGCAGTACTTC. This gives the protein CASSESPGLQMAYEQYF.

There are a few counts of this clonotype. The rearrangement uses TRBV2 and TRBJ2-1; TRBD2 matches at 9 bases. The CDR3 length is 13 residues. With 10 bases clipped from V and 7 bases from J, the junction kept 8 bases outside the gene matches. Per germline, CDR1 SNHLY and CDR2 FYNNEI. The CDR3 nucleotides are TGTGCCACCGGACTAGCGCCCTTTAATGAGCAGTTCTTC. Protein sequence: CATGLAPFNEQFF.

This clonotype was recorded many times. The V call is TRBV28, the J call TRBJ2-4, with 7 bases identical to TRBD1. Losses at the gene ends were 6 bases for V and 8 bases for J; bases not matched to a gene: 13. Germline-derived CDR1 and CDR2 are MDHEN and SYDVKM. CDR3 length: 15 amino acids. Written as DNA, the CDR3 is TGTGCCAGCAGAGCTCACCGGGACAGTGTTTACATTCAGTACTTC. This gives the protein CASRAHRDSVYIQYF.

This clonotype was counted a few times. This chain joins TRBV6-5 and TRBJ2-1; D remains unclear. V was trimmed by 4 bases and J by 2 bases, leaving 12 bases between them. The CDR3 extends over 15 amino acids. Per the germline V gene, CDR1 is MNHEY and CDR2 is SVGAGI. The CDR3 DNA reads TGTGCCAGCAGTTCCCCGCGAGTGGCCTACAATGAGCAGTTCTTC. This sequence encodes CASSSPRVAYNEQFF.

This sequence joins TRBV6-5 and TRBJ2-1; the D gene could be TRBD1 or TRBD2 (5 bases each). The CDR3 contains 15 residues. Germline V CDR1 and CDR2: MNHEY, SVGAGI. The V end lost 2 bases, the J end lost 7 bases, and 15 bases lay between the germline ends. For the CDR3, the DNA is TGTGCCAGCAGTTACGCTGCTACTTGGGGGAATGAGCAGTTCTTC. It codes for CASSYAATWGNEQFF.

The sample holds a few counts of this clonotype. The chain links TRBV4-1 to TRBJ2-5, with 7 bases lining up with TRBD1. The J segment lost 3 bases and the V segment lost 4 bases, leaving 8 bases of the junction unmatched. This CDR3 is built from 15 residues. Looked up from germline, CDR1 is MGHRA and CDR2 is YSYEKL. CDR3 in DNA: TGCGCCAGCAGCCTTCTCGGGACAGAGGAAGAGACCCAGTACTTC. Translation gives CASSLLGTEEETQYF.

The chain uses TRBV24-1 and TRBJ2-5; D possibly matches TRBD1 or TRBD2 (5 bases each). Trimming removed 0 bases from V and 1 base from J, with 11 bases in between. The CDR3 covers 16 residues. The V gene's germline CDR1 is KGHDR and CDR2 SFDVKD. The CDR3 loop reads CATSDLNRGGQETQYF. The DNA of the CDR3 is TGTGCCACCAGTGATTTGAACCGTGGGGGCCAAGAGACCCAGTACTTC.

As to this clonotype: Being one base from a much bigger clone, this may be a read error. The rearrangement uses TRBV7-3 and TRBJ1-3; D possibly corresponds to TRBD1 (5 bases). Germline V gene data show CDR1 as SGHTA and CDR2 as FQGTGA. The CDR3 sequence is 14 residues long. V was cut by 1 base and J by 4 bases, with 8 bases left in between. The CDR3 sequence is CASSLRGDGNTIYF. The CDR3, as DNA: TGTGCCAGCAGCTTAAGAGGGGACGGAAACACCATATATTTT.

This clonotype occurred a few times. The chain employs TRBV6-2 or TRBV6-3 and TRBJ2-7; D remains ambiguous. The CDR3 runs 14 residues. V lost 2 bases and J lost 4, with 12 bases in between. Germline CDR1 is MNHEY and CDR2 is SVGEGT. CDR3 nucleotides: TGTGCCAGCAGTTACACCCATGGAGTTTACGAGCAGTACTTC. Encoded protein: CASSYTHGVYEQYF.

This clonotype was observed at least ten times. The chain combines TRBV15 with TRBJ2-7; no firm D call. V was shortened by 0 bases and J by 6 bases, with 9 bases between the two germline ends. This CDR3 is 13 amino acids long. Germline CDR1 is LNHNV and CDR2 is YYDKDF (reference sequence). CDR3 nucleotides: TGTGCCACCAGCAGAGATTCTGGGCGCGAGCAGTACTTC. It codes for CATSRDSGREQYF.

This chain links TRBV7-2 with TRBJ2-1; D remains unclear. There are 14 residues in the CDR3. Trimming pared 2 bases from V and 5 bases from J, leaving 10 bases between. Looked up from germline, CDR1 is SGHTA and CDR2 is FQGNSA. CDR3 sequence: CASSLRLSDNEQFF. The CDR3 DNA is TGTGCCAGCAGCTTACGACTGAGCGACAATGAGCAGTTCTTC.

The chain employs TRBV5-1 and TRBJ2-7; 10 positions match TRBD1. The germline gives CDR1 SGHRS, CDR2 YFSETQ. J lost 6 bases, V lost 4 bases, and 7 bases had no gene match. The CDR3 contains 14 residues. In DNA, the CDR3 is TGCGCCAGCAGCCCGCGGGACAGGGGACGCGAGCAGTACTTC. Its translation is CASSPRDRGREQYF.

There are many counts of this clonotype. The V call is TRBV10-3, the J call TRBJ2-2, with 8 nucleotides matching TRBD1. Germline CDR1 reads ENHRY; CDR2 reads SYGVKD. Trimming at V came to 8 bases and at J to 4 bases, leaving 15 bases not matched to a gene. The CDR3 consists of 17 residues. As DNA, the CDR3 is TGTGCCATCTCAGGGGGCGCAACCGACTATCGCACCGGGGAGCTGTTTTTT. Its translation: CAISGGATDYRTGELFF.